The rows below give T cell receptor beta chains drawn from one sample of a study of blood T cells in healthy people across ages. TCRdb fed the 5' RACE reads into MiXCR, producing one record per CDR3 protein. The table includes hundreds of thousands of distinct CDR3 sequences, approximately 50% detected once. The sample consisted of blood. The origin of the receptors is a woman aged 60-75 years in good health. Both conserved end residues are part of each CDR3. Fields, in order: clone size, D gene, V gene, J gene, CDR3 DNA, CDR3 protein. D genes are given only for firm matches. Clone sizes are given selectively: once, few, many, or a class where the clone is expanded.

clone size: few
D gene: TRBD1
V gene: TRBV7-9
J gene: TRBJ1-6
CDR3 DNA: TGTGCCAGCCGGGACAGGGTGGATTCACCCCTCCACTTT
CDR3 protein: CASRDRVDSPLHF

clone size: .
D gene: TRBD2
V gene: TRBV6-6
J gene: TRBJ2-7
CDR3 DNA: TGTGCCAGCAGTTACAGGACTAGCGGGACCCGCTCCTACGAGCAGTACTTC
CDR3 protein: CASSYRTSGTRSYEQYF

clone size: few
D gene: .
V gene: TRBV5-1
J gene: TRBJ1-2
CDR3 DNA: TGCGCCAGCAGCCGACAGTCTAACTATGGCTACACCTTC
CDR3 protein: CASSRQSNYGYTF

clone size: few
D gene: .
V gene: TRBV9
J gene: TRBJ2-4
CDR3 DNA: TGTGCCAGCAGCGCGGGCGGCAAAAACATTCAGTACTTC
CDR3 protein: CASSAGGKNIQYF

clone size: .
D gene: .
V gene: TRBV21-1
J gene: TRBJ2-7
CDR3 DNA: TGTGCCAGCGGCGGGACAGGAGACTACGAGCAGTACTTC
CDR3 protein: CASGGTGDYEQYF

clone size: few
D gene: .
V gene: TRBV10-3
J gene: TRBJ2-7
CDR3 DNA: TGTGCCATCAGTGTGGCGGGGACCTACGAGCAGTACTTC
CDR3 protein: CAISVAGTYEQYF

clone size: few
D gene: TRBD1
V gene: TRBV25-1
J gene: TRBJ1-1
CDR3 DNA: TGTGCCAGCAGTGATTCGGTTACAGGGGGGAACACTGAAGCTTTCTTT
CDR3 protein: CASSDSVTGGNTEAFF

clone size: .
D gene: .
V gene: TRBV10-3
J gene: TRBJ1-2
CDR3 DNA: TGTGCCATCAGTGTGAGCCCTGGGGATGGCTACACCTTC
CDR3 protein: CAISVSPGDGYTF

clone size: .
D gene: .
V gene: TRBV3-1
J gene: TRBJ2-5
CDR3 DNA: TGTGCCAGCAGCCATAAGCGGGAGACCCAGTACTTC
CDR3 protein: CASSHKRETQYF

clone size: .
D gene: .
V gene: TRBV24-1
J gene: TRBJ2-7
CDR3 DNA: TGTGCCACCAGTGATGTCGTGACTAGTGTTAGGTCCTACAATGAGCAGTACTTC
CDR3 protein: CATSDVVTSVRSYNEQYF

clone size: .
D gene: TRBD1
V gene: TRBV6-5
J gene: TRBJ2-7
CDR3 DNA: TGTGCCAGCAGCCCTAGGACAGGGGGCACCTACGAGCAGTACTTC
CDR3 protein: CASSPRTGGTYEQYF

clone size: once
D gene: TRBD1
V gene: TRBV9
J gene: TRBJ1-2
CDR3 DNA: TGTGCCAGCAGCGGGACAGGGGGAGGATTCTATGGCTACACCTTC
CDR3 protein: CASSGTGGGFYGYTF

clone size: few
D gene: .
V gene: TRBV25-1
J gene: TRBJ1-2
CDR3 DNA: TGTGCCAGCAGAGATCAGGGCAGCGCGGGGGACTATGGCTACACCTTC
CDR3 protein: CASRDQGSAGDYGYTF

clone size: few
D gene: .
V gene: TRBV4-2
J gene: TRBJ2-3
CDR3 DNA: TGTGCCAGCAGCAATCCGCCTAGCACAGATACGCAGTATTTT
CDR3 protein: CASSNPPSTDTQYF

clone size: few
D gene: TRBD1
V gene: TRBV20-1
J gene: TRBJ1-6
CDR3 DNA: TGCAGTGCCCCTGGACAGGGCAATTCACCCCTCCACTTT
CDR3 protein: CSAPGQGNSPLHF

clone size: .
D gene: .
V gene: TRBV9
J gene: TRBJ2-5
CDR3 DNA: TGTGCCAGCAGCGCAACCGGGACCCAAGAGACCCAGTACTTC
CDR3 protein: CASSATGTQETQYF

clone size: .
D gene: .
V gene: TRBV7-3
J gene: TRBJ2-1
CDR3 DNA: TGTGCCAGCAGCTTACTAGCTGGCAGAAGAGACAATGAGCAGTTCTTC
CDR3 protein: CASSLLAGRRDNEQFF

clone size: .
D gene: .
V gene: TRBV7-3
J gene: TRBJ2-2
CDR3 DNA: TGTGCCAGCAGCTTAGAGTCCGCCTCTGCGGAGACCGGGGAGCTGTTTTTT
CDR3 protein: CASSLESASAETGELFF

clone size: few
D gene: .
V gene: TRBV12-3/TRBV12-4
J gene: TRBJ2-3
CDR3 DNA: TGTGCCAGCAGTACGCATCCTAGCGGCACAGATACGCAGTATTTT
CDR3 protein: CASSTHPSGTDTQYF

clone size: once
D gene: TRBD1
V gene: TRBV20-1
J gene: TRBJ2-1
CDR3 DNA: TGCAGTGCTAGCGGGACAGGGACACTCTACAATGAGCAGTTCTTC
CDR3 protein: CSASGTGTLYNEQFF

clone size: many
D gene: .
V gene: TRBV7-2
J gene: TRBJ1-1
CDR3 DNA: TGTGCCAGCAGCTTATTGGGAGAAAACACTGAAGCTTTCTTT
CDR3 protein: CASSLLGENTEAFF

clone size: .
D gene: .
V gene: TRBV4-3
J gene: TRBJ2-1
CDR3 DNA: TGCGCCAGCAGCCACGTTGGACAGCACAATGAGCAGTTCTTC
CDR3 protein: CASSHVGQHNEQFF

clone size: .
D gene: .
V gene: TRBV11-1
J gene: TRBJ2-1
CDR3 DNA: TGTGCCAGCAGCTTAGCGTACAGCGGCGGTGAGCAGTTCTTC
CDR3 protein: CASSLAYSGGEQFF

clone size: few
D gene: .
V gene: TRBV4-1
J gene: TRBJ2-3
CDR3 DNA: TGCGCCAGCAGCCAATCTCGCGTAGATACGCAGTATTTT
CDR3 protein: CASSQSRVDTQYF

clone size: once
D gene: .
V gene: TRBV2
J gene: TRBJ2-2
CDR3 DNA: TGTGCCAGCAGTGAACCGAACCCAGGGAGGAAGGAGCTGTTTTTT
CDR3 protein: CASSEPNPGRKELFF

clone size: few
D gene: .
V gene: TRBV6-1
J gene: TRBJ2-5
CDR3 DNA: TGTGCCAGCGGCGCTGGCTCGATAGGGGAGACCCAGTACTTC
CDR3 protein: CASGAGSIGETQYF

clone size: few
D gene: TRBD2
V gene: TRBV2
J gene: TRBJ2-5
CDR3 DNA: TGTGCCAGCAGTGCCGTTCAGGGAGGGGAGACCCAGTACTTC
CDR3 protein: CASSAVQGGETQYF

clone size: few
D gene: .
V gene: TRBV12-3/TRBV12-4
J gene: TRBJ2-4
CDR3 DNA: TGTGCCAGCAGTTCAATAGCCAAAAACATTCAGTACTTC
CDR3 protein: CASSSIAKNIQYF

clone size: .
D gene: TRBD2
V gene: TRBV7-2
J gene: TRBJ2-3
CDR3 DNA: TGTGCCAGCAGCTTAACAGAAAGAGCGGGGCACACAGATACGCAGTATTTT
CDR3 protein: CASSLTERAGHTDTQYF

clone size: .
D gene: .
V gene: TRBV11-3
J gene: TRBJ1-1
CDR3 DNA: TGTGCCAGCAGCCGGGGGGGGTCGAACACTGAAGCTTTCTTT
CDR3 protein: CASSRGGSNTEAFF

clone size: .
D gene: TRBD1
V gene: TRBV29-1
J gene: TRBJ2-2
CDR3 DNA: TGCAGCGTTGGGGCACTGGACAGGGTCGCCGGGGAGCTGTTTTTT
CDR3 protein: CSVGALDRVAGELFF

clone size: .
D gene: TRBD2
V gene: TRBV7-2
J gene: TRBJ2-7
CDR3 DNA: TGTGCCAGCAGCTTGAGACTAGCGATCTCCTACGAGCAGTACTTC
CDR3 protein: CASSLRLAISYEQYF

clone size: .
D gene: .
V gene: TRBV7-2
J gene: TRBJ2-5
CDR3 DNA: TGTGCCAGCAGCCGTGTCACGGGCGGGGAGGCCCAGTACTTC
CDR3 protein: CASSRVTGGEAQYF

clone size: .
D gene: TRBD2
V gene: TRBV3-1
J gene: TRBJ2-1
CDR3 DNA: TGTGCCAGCAGGCTAGAGGCTAGCGGGACCAATGAGCAGTTCTTC
CDR3 protein: CASRLEASGTNEQFF

clone size: .
D gene: TRBD1
V gene: TRBV29-1
J gene: TRBJ2-3
CDR3 DNA: TGCAGCGCTCCATCACAGGGGGCATCGGGACCCACGCAGTATTTT
CDR3 protein: CSAPSQGASGPTQYF

clone size: once
D gene: .
V gene: TRBV6-1
J gene: TRBJ1-4
CDR3 DNA: TGTGCCAGCAGTGAAGCGCACGGGGGCGTAGGTGAAAAACTGTTTTTT
CDR3 protein: CASSEAHGGVGEKLFF

clone size: few
D gene: TRBD2
V gene: TRBV4-3
J gene: TRBJ2-3
CDR3 DNA: TGCGCCAGCAGCCAAACTAGCGGATACACAGATACGCAGTATTTT
CDR3 protein: CASSQTSGYTDTQYF

clone size: many
D gene: TRBD2
V gene: TRBV5-1
J gene: TRBJ2-3
CDR3 DNA: TGCGCCAGCAGCTATACTAGCGGGGATTATACGCAGTATTTT
CDR3 protein: CASSYTSGDYTQYF

clone size: .
D gene: .
V gene: TRBV10-3
J gene: TRBJ1-1
CDR3 DNA: TGTGCCATCAGTGAGTCCTATTTAGGCACTGAAGCTTTCTTT
CDR3 protein: CAISESYLGTEAFF

clone size: .
D gene: .
V gene: TRBV6-2/TRBV6-3
J gene: TRBJ1-2
CDR3 DNA: TGTGCCAGCAGTTACCAGCCCGGGGCTGGGTATGGCTACACCTTC
CDR3 protein: CASSYQPGAGYGYTF

clone size: many
D gene: TRBD2
V gene: TRBV7-9
J gene: TRBJ2-7
CDR3 DNA: TGTGCCAGCAGCTTAGGTTCGGGGGGGCTTAAGGAGCAGTACTTC
CDR3 protein: CASSLGSGGLKEQYF

clone size: .
D gene: .
V gene: TRBV6-6
J gene: TRBJ2-2
CDR3 DNA: TGTGCCACAGCCCTTCAATCAGGGAACACCGGGGAGCTGTTTTTT
CDR3 protein: CATALQSGNTGELFF

clone size: few
D gene: .
V gene: TRBV5-1
J gene: TRBJ2-1
CDR3 DNA: TGCGCCAGCAGCCCCGCGATGGGAACCAATGAGCAGTTCTTC
CDR3 protein: CASSPAMGTNEQFF

clone size: few
D gene: .
V gene: TRBV29-1
J gene: TRBJ2-7
CDR3 DNA: TGCAGCGTGGGGGGTGGGAGAGAATACGAGCAGTACTTC
CDR3 protein: CSVGGGREYEQYF

clone size: once
D gene: .
V gene: TRBV28
J gene: TRBJ1-4
CDR3 DNA: TGTGCCAGCAGTTCCCACAGGGATGAAAAACTGTTTTTT
CDR3 protein: CASSSHRDEKLFF

clone size: .
D gene: .
V gene: TRBV9
J gene: TRBJ2-1
CDR3 DNA: TGTGCCAGCAGCGTAGTCTCCGGACTGGCGGGCAATGAGCAGTTCTTC
CDR3 protein: CASSVVSGLAGNEQFF

clone size: .
D gene: TRBD2
V gene: TRBV6-2/TRBV6-3
J gene: TRBJ2-1
CDR3 DNA: TGTGCCAGCAGTTACTCCCAAAGGACTAGCGGGAGCCCGTCCTACAATGAGCAGTTCTTC
CDR3 protein: CASSYSQRTSGSPSYNEQFF

clone size: .
D gene: TRBD1
V gene: TRBV27
J gene: TRBJ1-1
CDR3 DNA: TGTGCCAGCAGTTTAATACAGGGGGTCGAAGCTTTCTTT
CDR3 protein: CASSLIQGVEAFF

clone size: .
D gene: .
V gene: TRBV7-2
J gene: TRBJ2-1
CDR3 DNA: TGTGCCAGCAGCCTCCCCCGGTGGAGGCCGGCGGGATACAATGAGCAGTTCTTC
CDR3 protein: CASSLPRWRPAGYNEQFF

clone size: few
D gene: TRBD1
V gene: TRBV7-3
J gene: TRBJ2-1
CDR3 DNA: TGTGCCAGCAGCACGGACAGGGGCTCCTACAATGAGCAGTTCTTC
CDR3 protein: CASSTDRGSYNEQFF

clone size: .
D gene: .
V gene: TRBV20-1
J gene: TRBJ2-7
CDR3 DNA: TGCAGTGCAGTTCCCCCTCACTCCTACAATGAGCAGTACTTC
CDR3 protein: CSAVPPHSYNEQYF

clone size: .
D gene: TRBD2
V gene: TRBV29-1
J gene: TRBJ2-3
CDR3 DNA: TGCAGCGTTTTGGCTAGCGGGATAAGGGATACGCAGTATTTT
CDR3 protein: CSVLASGIRDTQYF

clone size: .
D gene: .
V gene: TRBV9
J gene: TRBJ1-6
CDR3 DNA: TGTGCCAGCAGCGTAAGGGCCTATAATTCACCCCTCCACTTT
CDR3 protein: CASSVRAYNSPLHF

clone size: .
D gene: .
V gene: TRBV10-3
J gene: TRBJ2-7
CDR3 DNA: TGTGCCATCAGGGCAGGTGCGGGGAATGAGCAGTACTTC
CDR3 protein: CAIRAGAGNEQYF

clone size: few
D gene: .
V gene: TRBV20-1
J gene: TRBJ2-7
CDR3 DNA: TGCAGTGCTAGAGATTCGACAGGACTATATCTAGGGCAGTACTTC
CDR3 protein: CSARDSTGLYLGQYF